The 27 T cell receptor beta chains below all came from one sample that was sequenced in a study of T cells after yellow fever vaccination. TCRdb re-analysed the 5' RACE reads in MiXCR, keeping a single row per CDR3 protein. The repertoire holds just under 600,000 distinct CDR3 sequences, with approximately 12% as singletons. The specimen was PBMCs, collected on the day of the yellow fever booster vaccination. These TCRs come from a man aged 25-40 years who received the YFV17D yellow fever vaccine.

This clonotype was counted only a few times. The chain employs TRBV27 and TRBJ2-3; 12 bases match TRBD1. Germline V gene lookup returns CDR1 MNHEY and CDR2 SMNVEV (reference sequence). This CDR3 is built from 17 residues. With V trimmed by 3 bases and J by 4 bases, 8 bases remained unmatched. The CDR3: CASSFLLGQGASDTQYF. The CDR3 DNA reads TGTGCCAGCAGTTTTCTATTGGGACAGGGGGCGTCAGATACGCAGTATTTT.

This clonotype was found a few times. The V and J genes are TRBV6-1 and TRBJ2-3, with D possibly being TRBD1 (5 bases). Trimming removed 3 bases from V and 3 bases from J, with 13 bases in between. CDR3 length equals 15 residues. Germline V gene sequence: CDR1 MNHNS, CDR2 SASEGT. CDR3 bases: TGTGCCAGCAGTGAGTGGGGTGCAGGGACAGATACGCAGTATTTT. This encodes CASSEWGAGTDTQYF.

The chain is built from TRBV20-1 and TRBJ2-1; tentatively, D is TRBD2 (6 bases). Trimming shortened V by 5 bases and J by 6 bases, and 14 bases separated the two germline ends. Germline-derived CDR1 and CDR2 are DFQATT and SNEGSKA (reference sequence). The CDR3 contains 13 residues. CDR3 nucleotides: TGCAGTGCTTTCCAGGGACTTCTCAATGAGCAGTTCTTC. Its protein is CSAFQGLLNEQFF.

The rearrangement uses TRBV7-9 and TRBJ2-1; possible D gene TRBD2, 6 bases. The V gene lost 1 base and the J gene lost 10 bases, with 17 bases spanning the gap. Germline V lookup: CDR1 SEHNR, CDR2 FQNEAQ (reference sequence). The CDR3 extends over 15 amino acids. The CDR3: CASSLVEGLSMEQFF. The CDR3, as DNA: TGTGCCAGCAGCTTAGTGGAGGGCCTATCAATGGAGCAGTTCTTC. The whole variable domain, filled in from reference TRBV7-9 and TRBJ2-1, reads DTGVSQNPRHKITKRGQNVTFRCDPISEHNRLYWYRQTLGQGPEFLTYFQNEAQLEKSRLLSDRFSAERPKGSFSTLEIQRTEQGDSAMYLCASSLVEGLSMEQFFGPGTRLTVL.

The chain employs TRBV20-1 and TRBJ2-7, with 12 nucleotides matching TRBD2. Trimming cost V 1 base and J 0 bases; bases outside gene matches: 4. There are 16 residues in the CDR3. Germline CDR1 reads DFQATT; CDR2 reads SNEGSKA (reference sequence). CDR3 nucleotides: TGCAGTGCTAGAGGACTAGCGGGAGTCGGCTCCTACGAGCAGTACTTC. Its translation is CSARGLAGVGSYEQYF.

The chain employs TRBV20-1 and TRBJ2-3, with TRBD2 as a possible D gene (6 bases). CDR3 length: 15 amino acids. V shed 7 bases and J shed 1 base, with 18 bases lying between them. CDR1 and CDR2 (germline): DFQATT, SNEGSKA (reference sequence). The CDR3 DNA follows: TGCAGTGTTGCCGGGAGCCCTGTCGGCACAGATACGCAGTATTTT. Its translation: CSVAGSPVGTDTQYF.

J is TRBJ1-6 and V is TRBV9, with D possibly matching TRBD1 (5 bases). Trimming removed 4 bases from V and 7 bases from J, with 12 bases in between. The CDR3 contains 14 residues. CDR1 and CDR2 from the germline V gene are SGDLS and YYNGEE. For the CDR3, the DNA is TGTGCCAGCAGCCCTTCCAGGGCCAATTCACCCCTCCACTTT. Protein: CASSPSRANSPLHF.

This chain links TRBV3-1 with TRBJ2-7; D perhaps matches TRBD2 (6 bases). In germline, CDR1 is LGHDT, CDR2 YNNKEL (reference sequence). With 0 bases removed from V and 3 bases from J, the gap between germline ends came to 15 bases. The CDR3 is 16 amino acids. The CDR3 DNA is TGTGCCAGCAGCCAAGATCTGGAGGGGCCTAGCTACGAGCAGTACTTC. Residues: CASSQDLEGPSYEQYF.

The chain combines TRBV20-1 with TRBJ1-1; D unclear. Germline values: CDR1 DFQATT, CDR2 SNEGSKA (reference sequence). The CDR3 runs 12 residues. The germline V and J ends were trimmed by 3 bases and 7 bases, with 12 bases remaining between them. CDR3 amino acids: CSARGWADEAFF. In DNA, the CDR3 is TGCAGTGCTAGGGGGTGGGCAGATGAAGCTTTCTTT.

The V call is TRBV5-1, the J call TRBJ2-3; D is ambiguous. Germline values: CDR1 SGHRS, CDR2 YFSETQ. V shed 0 bases and J shed 1 base, with 12 bases lying between them. There are 16 residues in the CDR3. In DNA form, the CDR3 reads TGCGCCAGCAGCTTGGCTGTGGGCAGTCGCACAGATACGCAGTATTTT. As protein: CASSLAVGSRTDTQYF.

This rearrangement joins TRBV11-3 to TRBJ2-3; D possibly corresponds to TRBD1 (6 bases). In germline, CDR1 is SGHNT, CDR2 YENEEA. Trimming removed 2 bases at V and 6 bases at J, with 18 bases between. The CDR3 length is 16 residues. CDR3 in DNA: TGTGCCAGCAGCTTATTCGAGGACAGTAGAAGGGATACGCAGTATTTT. It yields the protein CASSLFEDSRRDTQYF.

This chain uses TRBV29-1 with TRBJ2-7, with TRBD1 as a possible D gene (5 bases). CDR3 size: 11 residues. Germline V gives CDR1 SQVTM, CDR2 ANQGSEA. Between the trimmed V and J ends, which lost 7 bases and 5 bases, there was a span of 12 bases. The CDR3 protein is CSARQLHEQYF. CDR3 nucleotides: TGCAGCGCCCGACAGTTACACGAGCAGTACTTC.

This clonotype was seen more than once but under ten times. This sequence joins TRBV5-1 and TRBJ2-1; D is ambiguous. There are 14 residues in the CDR3. From germline, CDR1 is SGHRS and CDR2 YFSETQ. V was pared by 7 bases and J by 9 bases, with 20 bases between. The CDR3: CASSPTPAPSEQFF. DNA for the CDR3: TGCGCCAGCTCCCCAACCCCTGCACCCAGTGAGCAGTTCTTC.

This clonotype has only a few counts. The chain has TRBV14 and TRBJ1-6; D remains unclear. Trimming cost V 4 bases and J 10 bases, with 14 bases left between them. CDR3 length equals 14 residues. Germline CDR1 reads SGHDN; CDR2 reads FVKESK. CDR3 coding DNA: TGTGCCAGCAGCCCCACCCTAGATTCCTCACCCCTCCACTTT. Translation: CASSPTLDSSPLHF.

The chain links TRBV29-1 to TRBJ2-7; D remains ambiguous. The CDR3 runs 13 residues. Between the trimmed V and J ends, which lost 6 bases and 0 bases, there was a span of 12 bases. CDR1 is SQVTM and CDR2 is ANQGSEA in the germline V gene. Here the CDR3 DNA reads TGCAGCGTAAGGACGGCGAGCTCCTACGAGCAGTACTTC. It specifies CSVRTASSYEQYF.

The rearrangement links TRBV7-2 to TRBJ2-7; possibly TRBD1 or TRBD2 for D (5 bases each). V was shortened by 4 bases and J by 2 bases, with 15 bases between the two germline ends. Germline CDR1 and CDR2: SGHTA and FQGNSA. CDR3 size: 15 residues. CDR3 in DNA: TGTGCCAGCAGCTCCCGGGACGAAAGGCCCTACGAGCAGTACTTC. Translating it yields CASSSRDERPYEQYF.

The sample holds one count of this clonotype. At one end the junction does not follow the germline gene, possibly because of a read error. The chain uses TRBV7-8 and TRBJ2-1; 7 nucleotides match TRBD1. The CDR3 is 16 amino acids. CDR1 SGHVS and CDR2 FQNEAQ come from the germline V gene. CDR3: CASSYGTDQIYNEQSF. The DNA for the CDR3 is TGTGCCAGCAGCTACGGGACAGACCAGATTTACAATGAGCAGTCCTTC.

This clonotype turned up a few times. V gene TRBV10-3 combines with J gene TRBJ2-3; TRBD1 matches at 8 bases. The ends lost 4 bases at V and 4 bases at J; junction bases unmatched: 7. The CDR3 is 15 residues long. Germline CDR1 is ENHRY and CDR2 is SYGVKD. The DNA for the CDR3 is TGTGCCATCAGTGCACCGACAGGGGCGCCAGATACGCAGTATTTT. Its translation is CAISAPTGAPDTQYF.

This clonotype showed up just a few times. The chain joins TRBV18 to TRBJ1-1; 10 bases agree with TRBD1. Germline V gene sequence: CDR1 KGHSH, CDR2 LQKENI. The CDR3 sequence is 16 residues long. J was trimmed by 8 bases and V by 0 bases; bases with no gene match: 9. In DNA form, the CDR3 reads TGTGCCAGCTCACCACCGGGACAGGGGCCTACCATAGAAGCTTTCTTT. This translates into CASSPPGQGPTIEAFF.

At least ten counts were recorded for this clonotype. CDR3 loop: CSATGTAQETQYF. The CDR3 region has the DNA TGCAGTGCTACGGGGACGGCCCAAGAGACCCAGTACTTC. This chain uses TRBV20-1 with TRBJ2-5; D may correspond to TRBD1 or TRBD2 (5 bases each). V gave up 4 bases and J gave up 1 base, with 10 bases separating them. CDR1 is DFQATT, CDR2 SNEGSKA, per germline (reference sequence). There are 13 residues in the CDR3.

This clonotype was observed a handful of times. The V and J genes are TRBV28 and TRBJ2-3; TRBD1 matches at 12 bases. The CDR3 spans 19 residues. CDR1 and CDR2 from the germline V gene are MDHEN and SYDVKM. V trimming: 7 bases; J trimming: 1 base; junction bases outside the gene matches: 15. The CDR3, as DNA: TGTGCCAGCAATCCCCTCGGGACAGGGGGCTTCGGTCGCACAGATACGCAGTATTTT. This encodes CASNPLGTGGFGRTDTQYF.

The chain has TRBV5-1 and TRBJ2-2; either TRBD1 or TRBD2 may fit D (5 bases each). This CDR3 has 15 amino acids. Between the trimmed V and J ends, which lost 7 bases and 2 bases, there was a span of 15 bases. Germline V gives CDR1 SGHRS, CDR2 YFSETQ. CDR3 DNA: TGCGCCAGCGGATTGGGACGGTTAAACACCGGGGAGCTGTTTTTT. Protein product: CASGLGRLNTGELFF.

This clonotype was counted a few times. The V gene is TRBV6-2 or TRBV6-3, the J gene TRBJ2-7; D may be TRBD1 (5 bases). With 6 bases removed from V and 3 bases from J, the gap between germline ends came to 15 bases. The germline V gene encodes CDR1 MNHEY and CDR2 SVGEGT. This CDR3 is built from 14 residues. The CDR3 DNA follows: TGTGCCAGCAGGCCAGGGTATCCCTTCTACGAGCAGTACTTC. Translating it yields CASRPGYPFYEQYF.

This clonotype occurred a few times. The chain recombines TRBV6-6 with TRBJ1-4; possibly TRBD1 for D (5 bases). The CDR3 is made up of 11 amino acids. V shed 7 bases and J shed 17 bases, with 17 bases lying between them. Germline V gene lookup returns CDR1 MNHNY and CDR2 SVGAGI (reference sequence). CDR3 amino acids: CASTYEGREFF. DNA for the CDR3: TGTGCCAGCACCTACGAGGGCAGGGAATTTTTT.

The sample holds a few counts of this clonotype. This chain joins TRBV6-4 and TRBJ2-1; no reliable D call. Trimming shortened V by 2 bases and J by 5 bases, and 16 bases separated the two germline ends. Germline CDR1 MRHNA, CDR2 SNTAGT. The CDR3 loop spans 16 amino acids. CDR3 DNA sequence: TGTGCCAGCAGTGACCCGCCCCCCGGGTACCACAATGAGCAGTTCTTC. Its protein is CASSDPPPGYHNEQFF.

This clonotype was seen at least ten times. The chain uses TRBV20-1 and TRBJ2-3; D possibly corresponds to TRBD2 (5 bases). CDR3 length: 14 residues. Trimming left V 3 bases short and J 2 bases short, with 12 bases between. CDR1 is DFQATT and CDR2 is SNEGSKA in the germline V gene (reference sequence). The CDR3 nucleotides read TGCAGTGCTAGGAGGGATACGTCCACAGATACGCAGTATTTT. Encoded protein: CSARRDTSTDTQYF.

The chain carries TRBV10-3 and TRBJ2-5, with 8 positions matching TRBD2. This CDR3 has 18 amino acids. Looked up from germline, CDR1 is ENHRY and CDR2 is SYGVKD. V gave up 4 bases and J gave up 1 base; unmatched junction bases: 14. CDR3 loop: CAISAWGAGVVGQETQYF. CDR3 bases: TGTGCCATCAGTGCCTGGGGAGCGGGAGTGGTGGGCCAAGAGACCCAGTACTTC.